The 13 T cell receptor beta chains below were found in one sample sequenced in a study of early T cells in non-severe SARS-CoV-2 infection. TCRdb reprocessed the 5' RACE reads with MiXCR, giving one entry per CDR3 protein. The top ten clones hold around an eighth of a sample with 62,000 or so distinct CDR3 sequences, 7.5% to 9% of them seen once. Sample: whole blood, taken at baseline. Receptors originate from an adult who was a healthcare worker with PCR-confirmed SARS-CoV-2 infection or an uninfected control (not recorded which).

Many counts were recorded for this clonotype. The chain couples TRBV6-2 or TRBV6-3 to TRBJ1-2; the D gene is possibly TRBD1 (5 bases). CDR1 is MNHEY, CDR2 SVGEGT, per germline. CDR3 length: 11 amino acids. V lost 5 bases, J lost 7 bases, and 8 bases lay in between. The CDR3 nucleotides are TGTGCCAGCAGTCAGGGTGGTGGCTACACCTTC. Amino acids: CASSQGGGYTF.

This clonotype was recorded at least ten times. In DNA, the CDR3 is TGTGCCAGCAGTTTATCGCTAGCGGGGCCCCATGAGCAGTTCTTC. Translation: CASSLSLAGPHEQFF. The genes are TRBV27 and TRBJ2-1, with TRBD2 matching over 9 bases. Germline CDR1 reads MNHEY; CDR2 reads SMNVEV (reference sequence). V gave up 0 bases and J gave up 8 bases; unmatched junction bases: 5. The CDR3 is 15 residues long.

This clonotype has a count of ten or more. V usage is TRBV7-2 and J usage is TRBJ1-6; D remains unclear. V was clipped by 3 bases and J by 3 bases, with 6 bases between them. The CDR3 has 14 amino acids. CDR1 is SGHTA and CDR2 is FQGNSA in the germline V gene. The CDR3 region has the DNA TGTGCCAGCAGCTTGGGATACTATAATTCACCCCTCCACTTT. This sequence encodes CASSLGYYNSPLHF.

This clonotype came up a few times. As DNA, the CDR3 is TGTGCCAGCAGCCCAGACAGGGGGCGTAATGAAAAACTGTTTTTT. Translated, it gives CASSPDRGRNEKLFF. The J gene is TRBJ1-4, the V gene TRBV7-9; TRBD1 agrees at 10 bases. Germline values: CDR1 SEHNR, CDR2 FQNEAQ (reference sequence). J lost 4 bases, V lost 5 bases, and 4 bases had no gene match. This CDR3 comprises 15 residues.

Only a few counts were recorded for this clonotype. The chain uses TRBV3-1 and TRBJ1-3; D ambiguous. V was clipped by 1 base and J by 0 bases, with 4 bases between them. This CDR3 spans 14 amino acids. Germline assignment: CDR1 LGHDT and CDR2 YNNKEL (reference sequence). Here the CDR3 reads CASSQGHSGNTIYF. CDR3 DNA: TGTGCCAGCAGCCAAGGACACTCTGGAAACACCATATATTTT.

This clonotype has more than one count but fewer than ten. The chain employs TRBV7-9 and TRBJ1-1; TRBD1 agrees at 9 bases. This CDR3 has 14 residues. Looked up from germline, CDR1 is SEHNR and CDR2 is FQNEAQ (reference sequence). Trimming cost V 1 base and J 4 bases; bases outside gene matches: 1. The CDR3 reads CASSLGTGATEAFF. The CDR3 DNA follows: TGTGCCAGCAGCTTAGGGACAGGGGCCACTGAAGCTTTCTTT.

This clonotype was recorded many times. The chain combines TRBV16 with TRBJ2-7; possibly TRBD1 for D (6 bases). This CDR3 is 14 amino acids long. CDR1 and CDR2 (germline): KGHSY, FQNENV. V was pared by 5 bases and J by 2 bases, with 13 bases between. As DNA, the CDR3 is TGTGCCAGCAGCGCCCGCAGGGGTGCCTACGAGCAGTACTTC. It codes for CASSARRGAYEQYF.

The J gene is TRBJ2-4, the V gene TRBV6-6; weak D call: TRBD1 (6 bases). Germline V gives CDR1 MNHNY, CDR2 SVGAGI (reference sequence). CDR3 size: 12 residues. The V end was cut by 11 bases, the J end by 10 bases, with 18 bases between. For the CDR3, the DNA is TGTGCCGCTGGGACAACCCAATGGATTCAGTACTTC. It translates to CAAGTTQWIQYF.

This clonotype has ten or more counts. The chain joins TRBV7-3 to TRBJ2-7; 12 bases are shared with TRBD2. V shed 1 base and J 2 bases; nucleotides not matched to a gene: 9. The germline gives CDR1 SGHTA, CDR2 FQGTGA. This CDR3 contains 18 residues. CDR3 in amino acids: CASSLRAPTSGSTYEQYF. CDR3 nucleotide sequence: TGTGCCAGCAGCTTAAGGGCCCCGACTAGCGGGAGTACCTACGAGCAGTACTTC.

The table lists this clonotype with many counts. V and J are TRBV7-9 and TRBJ2-2; a possible D gene is TRBD1 (5 bases). The V gene lost 1 base and the J gene lost 6 bases, with 6 bases spanning the gap. Germline V CDR1 and CDR2: SEHNR, FQNEAQ (reference sequence). CDR3 length: 13 residues. The CDR3 nucleotides read TGTGCCAGCAGCTTAGGACAGCCCGGGGAGCTGTTTTTT. Translation gives CASSLGQPGELFF. Full variable domain (remainder filled in from reference TRBV7-9 and TRBJ2-2): DTGVSQNPRHKITKRGQNVTFRCDPISEHNRLYWYRQTLGQGPEFLTYFQNEAQLEKSRLLSDRFSAERPKGSFSTLEIQRTEQGDSAMYLCASSLGQPGELFFGEGSRLTVL.

This clonotype was seen repeatedly, ten times or more. The rearrangement links TRBV7-6 to TRBJ2-2; D ambiguous. V lost 2 bases, J lost 0 bases, and 7 bases lay in between. CDR1 SGHVS and CDR2 FNYEAQ come from the germline V gene. The CDR3 contains 15 residues. The CDR3 coding sequence is TGTGCCAGCAGCTTATTTTCAGCGAACACCGGGGAGCTGTTTTTT. Its translation is CASSLFSANTGELFF.

This chain joins TRBV18 and TRBJ1-3, with D unresolved. CDR1 and CDR2 (germline): KGHSH, LQKENI. The CDR3 is made up of 15 amino acids. V lost 0 bases and J lost 1, with 7 bases in between. CDR3: CASSPPFRSGNTIYF. In DNA form, the CDR3 reads TGTGCCAGCTCACCACCTTTCAGGTCTGGAAACACCATATATTTT. The full variable domain, rest sourced from reference TRBV18 and TRBJ1-3, is NAGVMQNPRHLVRRRGQEARLRCSPMKGHSHVYWYRQLPEEGLKFMVYLQKENIIDESGMPKERFSAEFPKEGPSILRIQQVVRGDSAAYFCASSPPFRSGNTIYFGEGSWLTVV.

The chain has TRBV7-2 and TRBJ2-3, with unresolved D. Trimming cost V 4 bases and J 4 bases, with 6 bases left between them. Germline CDR1 reads SGHTA; CDR2 reads FQGNSA. This CDR3 is built from 12 residues. The CDR3 DNA is TGTGCCAGCAGCTCATACGCAGATACGCAGTATTTT. This translates into CASSSYADTQYF.